Listed below are T cell receptor beta chains from one sample, sequenced in a study of identical twins. One entry per CDR3 protein results from TCRdb running MiXCR on the 5' RACE reads. The top ten hold about 0.94% of the sample, which has some 500,000 distinct CDR3 sequences, 13% to 15% seen once. These sequences were also reported in another study, on yellow fever vaccine responses in identical twins.

The specimen was CD4+ T cells sorted from blood. Receptors originate from a woman under 30 in good health. Both conserved end residues are part of each CDR3. Each record gives: clone size, D gene, J gene, V gene, CDR3 protein, CDR3 DNA. A D gene is named only where the DNA matches it firmly. Where a row states a size, it is once, few, many or the class of an expanded clone; other rows omit it.

.	.	TRBJ2-7	TRBV20-1	CSARKGLSYEQYF	TGCAGTGCTAGAAAAGGACTCTCCTACGAGCAGTACTTC
.	.	TRBJ1-1	TRBV5-1	CASSSHTGLPEAFF	TGCGCCAGCAGCTCACACACAGGGTTACCTGAAGCTTTCTTT
.	.	TRBJ2-7	TRBV4-3	CASSQGLLNYEQYF	TGCGCCAGCAGCCAAGGGCTTCTAAACTACGAGCAGTACTTC
few	TRBD1	TRBJ2-2	TRBV5-1	CASSLRGQGGSGELFF	TGCGCCAGCAGCTTGCGCGGACAGGGGGGTTCCGGGGAGCTGTTTTTT
.	.	TRBJ1-1	TRBV3-1	CASSPPWERTEAFF	TGTGCCAGCAGCCCCCCGTGGGAGCGCACTGAAGCTTTCTTT
.	.	TRBJ2-7	TRBV7-9	CASSFSALPGEQYF	TGTGCCAGCAGCTTCTCGGCCCTACCTGGGGAGCAGTACTTC
.	.	TRBJ2-1	TRBV5-1	CASSPVRSYNEQFF	TGCGCCAGCAGCCCCGTACGGTCCTACAATGAGCAGTTCTTC
.	TRBD2	TRBJ2-2	TRBV28	CATLLAGAVANTGELFF	TGTGCCACACTACTAGCGGGAGCCGTAGCGAACACCGGGGAGCTGTTTTTT
.	.	TRBJ2-1	TRBV25-1	CASSERDREQFF	TGTGCCAGCAGTGAACGTGACAGGGAGCAGTTCTTC
.	.	TRBJ2-1	TRBV6-2/TRBV6-3	CASSHRVSEQFF	TGTGCCAGCAGTCACAGGGTGAGTGAGCAGTTCTTC
.	.	TRBJ1-1	TRBV29-1	CSWGRGSNTEAFF	TGCAGCTGGGGGCGGGGGTCGAACACTGAAGCTTTCTTT
few	TRBD2	TRBJ2-2	TRBV29-1	CSVGVAGANTGELFF	TGCAGCGTTGGGGTAGCGGGGGCGAACACCGGGGAGCTGTTTTTT
many	TRBD1	TRBJ2-7	TRBV5-1	CASSQRTGSGEQYF	TGCGCCAGCAGCCAACGGACAGGGTCGGGTGAGCAGTACTTC
many	TRBD2	TRBJ2-1	TRBV20-1	CSASQAGYNEQFF	TGCAGTGCTAGTCAAGCGGGGTACAATGAGCAGTTCTTC
few	.	TRBJ2-1	TRBV21-1	CASSTETGGPYNEQFF	TGTGCCAGCAGCACCGAGACAGGGGGCCCCTACAATGAGCAGTTCTTC
.	TRBD2	TRBJ2-5	TRBV29-1	CSAAGGQETQYF	TGCAGCGCTGCGGGGGGACAAGAGACCCAGTACTTC
.	.	TRBJ2-2	TRBV7-2	CASSLVWAANTGELFF	TGTGCCAGCAGCTTAGTTTGGGCAGCGAACACCGGGGAGCTGTTTTTT